What follows are 7 T cell receptor beta chains derived from one specimen sequenced in a study of neurological immune-mediated disorders. TCRdb fed the 5' RACE reads into MiXCR, producing one record per CDR3 protein. Here the sample spans tens of thousands of distinct CDR3 sequences, about 4% being singletons. The sample taken for sequencing was PBMCs. These receptor sequences come from a man aged 30 to 39 with multiple sclerosis.

This clonotype showed up many times. V and J are TRBV12-3 or TRBV12-4 and TRBJ1-5; unclear D gene. Trimming stripped 1 base from V and 0 bases from J, with 7 bases between. The CDR3 has 15 amino acids. In nucleotides, the CDR3 is TGTGCCAGCAGTTTAGTGGGGAGTAGCAATCAGCCCCAGCATTTT. Protein: CASSLVGSSNQPQHF.

The chain has TRBV19 and TRBJ2-7; a weak D match, TRBD1 (6 bases). V dropped 4 bases and J dropped 3 bases, with 10 bases sitting between them. Germline assignment: CDR1 LNHDA and CDR2 SQIVND (reference sequence). The CDR3 is made up of 13 amino acids. CDR3 sequence reads: CASSTGVGYEQYF. CDR3 nucleotide sequence: TGTGCCAGTAGTACAGGGGTGGGCTACGAGCAGTACTTC.

The J gene is TRBJ2-3, the V gene TRBV5-1, with D possibly matching TRBD1 (6 bases). The CDR3 runs to 15 residues. CDR1 and CDR2 (germline): SGHRS, YFSETQ. Trimming took 4 bases from V and 2 from J, leaving 14 bases between them. CDR3 loop: CASSQQGGPTDTQYF. The CDR3 DNA sequence: TGCGCCAGCAGCCAACAGGGTGGTCCCACAGATACGCAGTATTTT.

This clonotype was detected ten times or more. The CDR3 spells CSVDVQETQYF. CDR3 sequence (DNA): TGCAGCGTGGACGTCCAAGAGACCCAGTACTTC. The chain is built from TRBV29-1 and TRBJ2-5; no clear D. Germline loops: CDR1 SQVTM, CDR2 ANQGSEA. The CDR3 runs 11 residues. V lost 6 bases to trimming and J lost 1 base, with 6 bases between them.

This clonotype was recorded many times. The chain couples TRBV4-1 to TRBJ2-3; 7 nucleotides align to TRBD2. Germline trimming cut 8 bases from V and 1 base from J; bases unmatched to any gene: 0. This CDR3 is built from 12 residues. CDR1 is MGHRA, CDR2 YSYEKL, per germline. CDR3 coding DNA: TGCGCCAGCCGGGGGGGCACAGATACGCAGTATTTT. Its translation: CASRGGTDTQYF.

This clonotype came up many times. This chain connects TRBV5-1 to TRBJ2-4; D remains unclear. Between the trimmed V and J ends, which lost 4 bases and 6 bases, there was a span of 11 bases. CDR1 is SGHRS, CDR2 YFSETQ, per germline. The length of the CDR3 is 13 residues. Here the CDR3 reads CASSLPDVNIQYF. In nucleotides, the CDR3 is TGCGCCAGCAGCCTCCCCGACGTAAACATTCAGTACTTC.

This clonotype was detected ten times or more. The rearrangement uses TRBV10-3 and TRBJ1-5; TRBD1 matches at 8 bases. The germline V gene encodes CDR1 ENHRY and CDR2 SYGVKD. The CDR3 covers 16 residues. Trimming cost V 0 bases and J 7 bases; bases outside gene matches: 8. CDR3 sequence reads: CAISESPQGGSQPQHF. The DNA of the CDR3 is TGTGCCATCAGTGAGTCGCCACAGGGGGGTAGCCAGCCCCAGCATTTT.